The rows below give T cell receptor beta chains drawn from one sample of a study of OX40 agonist ivuxolimab in advanced cancers. Assay used: immunoSEQ multiplex PCR; TCRdb lists only in-frame clones, some missing. Here the sample spans about 89,000 clones, 86% being singletons. The sample in question was CD4+ or CD8+ T cells sorted from blood, obtained in a trial of the OX40 agonist ivuxolimab. The origin of the receptors is an adult with an advanced solid tumor such as melanoma, head and neck, liver or kidney cancer. The conserved cysteine and the conserved F or W are not part of the CDR3 here. Size is omitted from some rows. Given values are once, few, many or a class for expanded clones.

J gene,V gene,clone size,CDR3 protein
TRBJ1-4,TRBV28,once,ASSLAGRTNEKLF
TRBJ2-4,TRBV11-2,NA,ASSLEAAGSLGKNIQY
TRBJ1-1,TRBV4-1,few,ASSQGVLMNTEAF
TRBJ1-1,TRBV7-3,NA,ASSSGRGTEAF
TRBJ1-1,TRBV2,NA,ASILWLNTEAF
TRBJ2-7,TRBV5-8,once,ASSREVPYEQY
TRBJ2-2,TRBV4-3,NA,ASSQDTGHLRGTGELF
TRBJ1-2,TRBV27,NA,ASSSHQGYGYT
TRBJ1-1,TRBV29-1,NA,SGVGWTTEAF
TRBJ1-1,TRBV6-1,few,ASRTGQNTEAF
TRBJ2-5,TRBV7-9,NA,ASSPTGAKETQY
TRBJ2-7,TRBV4-2,NA,ASSQEGRNEQY
TRBJ2-2,TRBV6-1,NA,ASSLTVNTGELF
TRBJ2-3,TRBV7-7,NA,ASSHPGGFAGADTQY
TRBJ1-2,TRBV6-6,NA,ASEDRANYGYT
TRBJ2-7,TRBV7-2,once,ASSRGGQVDYEQY
TRBJ1-3,TRBV4-2,few,ASSQDPPYTSGNTIY
TRBJ2-2,TRBV7-9,NA,ASSLGGPEPTEELF
TRBJ2-2,TRBV5-1,NA,ASKTDEVNTGELF
TRBJ2-4,TRBV29-1,NA,SARAGQNIQY
TRBJ2-1,TRBV9,NA,ASSGPLASYNEQF
TRBJ2-3,TRBV5-6,NA,ASSLGEGLPTDTQY
TRBJ2-7,TRBV5-5,NA,ASLGASREQY
TRBJ1-5,TRBV5-5,NA,ASSLATVDQPQH
TRBJ2-4,TRBV7-2,NA,ASSSGTAKNIQY
TRBJ1-3,TRBV28,NA,ASRRDRGKGFNTIY
TRBJ2-1,TRBV27,NA,ASSPVSSGRAYRGEQF
TRBJ2-5,TRBV4-1,NA,ASSRSDRGRETQY
TRBJ1-5,TRBV7-9,NA,ASSLPGGNQPQH